This T cell receptor beta chain was sequenced for a study of tumor-infiltrating lymphocytes in primary liver carcinoma (dated by TCRdb to about 2017). Broadly, across the study: The five patients, three men and two women aged 30 to 69 years, had hepatocellular carcinoma (four) or combined HCC and intrahepatic cholangiocarcinoma (one). The tumors of the five patients were staged as T1-T3 N0M0, with maximum diameters ranging from about 4.2 to 10 cm. Each sample produced about 3.5 to 8 million productive TCRbeta reads, and read depth showed no significant difference between tissue types. The study combined TCRbeta repertoire sequencing, expression microarrays and whole-exome sequencing across five regions of each liver tumor, with adjacent normal tissue and blood. A total of roughly 35 specimens from 5 patients went through TCRbeta repertoire sequencing, namely 25 tumor regions, 5 adjacent noncancerous liver tissues and 5 peripheral blood samples. Agilent mRNA microarray profiling was performed on the roughly 27 tumor region samples to relate TCRbeta repertoire diversity to the local molecular phenotype. Technical replicate repertoires showed high reproducibility, with mean shared-clone rates approximately 0.87 and correlation coefficients above 0.95. The paper as a whole reports these results and caveats: Just about 7.5-24% of top clones turned up in all five regions of a tumor, which suggests spatial heterogeneity among tumor-infiltrating T cells. Because the samples were bulk and unsorted, CD4+ and CD8+ T cell repertoires could not be compared. The top 250 clones accounted for a significantly greater share of the repertoire in tumors than in blood (p = 0.039). Because only the TCR beta chain was sequenced and unpaired alpha chains were not captured, true repertoire diversity is likely underestimated. With just five or six patients in the study, the authors point out that the findings should be validated in a larger study. Repertoire overlap was higher between tumor regions (mean roughly 35%) than tumor-adjacent (around 17%) or tumor-blood (about 14%) pairs, consistent with antigen-driven expansion.

This clonotype has at least ten counts. This receptor's antigen is unknown. Nothing much larger sits one base from this clone, and base qualities are not available. TCRbeta-specific cDNA was reverse-transcribed from 500 ng total RNA using a constant-region primer and ProtoScript II reverse transcriptase. Construction of the TCRbeta libraries relied on three nested rounds of multiplex PCR, following a slightly modified ARM-PCR procedure. The first two PCR rounds used multiplex TRBV1-TRBV30 forward primers with a Cbeta reverse primer, each for about 10 cycles. Sample barcodes and Illumina adapters were added in a final 25-cycle PCR using Deep VentR polymerase. Before sequencing, amplicons of 200-500 bp were gel-purified using a QIAquick gel extraction kit. An Illumina HiSeq 2500 was used to sequence the TCRbeta amplicons with 250-bp paired-end reads. As for the authors' bioinformatics: To recover full CDR3 sequences, reads were quality-trimmed using Trimmomatic v0.33 and paired reads were then merged using FLASH v1.2.11. V, D and J germline segments were assigned to the rearranged TCRbeta sequences by MiGEC v1.2.1b. Clonotype statistics and Shannon-Wiener diversity indices were computed with VDJtools v1.0.0. Except for diversity analysis, only each sample's 250 most abundant clonotypes were used in subsequent analyses to reduce sampling bias. Using fastp at Q25 and MiXCR, TCRdb reprocessed the public reads and kept productive beta chains. Rows are combined by CDR3 protein, so each entry shows the most common genes and DNA. None of the V and J calls come from the authors' own analysis; TCRdb made them. This sample holds about 78,000 distinct CDR3 sequences; 70% to 80% were observed only once. The top ten clonotypes cover approximately 15% of the sample.

Total RNA and DNA were co-extracted without cell sorting from around 20-30 mg of bulk tissue using the AllPrep DNA/RNA mini kit. Four to six patients with histopathologically diagnosed primary liver carcinoma underwent surgical resection in China between November 2015 and 2016. Chronic HBV infection was present in the patients, and the patients were treatment-naive at sampling. Five spatially separated regions were sampled from each tumor: the superior, inferior, left-lateral and right-lateral poles, plus the tumor centre. Histology showed that every tumor sample contained more than 80% viable tumor cells. Fresh tumor and adjacent tissue pieces were bisected; one half was stored in RNAlater at -80°C, the other sent for histology. Sequences GTSNPN (CDR1) and SVGIG (CDR2) are obtained from the germline V gene (reference sequence). The junction shows trimming of 5 bases on V and 2 bases on J, plus 12 bases between the germline ends. The CDR3, from cysteine to phenylalanine, totals 13 residues. Of the read, only the CDR3 DNA is kept; its 39 bases are in frame from base 1.

The V and J genes are TRBV30 and TRBJ1-2, with a tentative D gene TRBD1 over 5 matching bases. Sequencing was done on a sample of liver tumor tissue from sampling region 4. The cell subset or site tag for this specimen amounts to: tumor region T4, right-lateral pole. The TCR comes from a woman in her sixties with primary liver carcinoma and hepatitis B virus infection. Read as DNA, the sequence is TGTGCCTGGGGTAACAGGATGAACTATGGCTACACCTTC. It specifies CAWGNRMNYGYTF.